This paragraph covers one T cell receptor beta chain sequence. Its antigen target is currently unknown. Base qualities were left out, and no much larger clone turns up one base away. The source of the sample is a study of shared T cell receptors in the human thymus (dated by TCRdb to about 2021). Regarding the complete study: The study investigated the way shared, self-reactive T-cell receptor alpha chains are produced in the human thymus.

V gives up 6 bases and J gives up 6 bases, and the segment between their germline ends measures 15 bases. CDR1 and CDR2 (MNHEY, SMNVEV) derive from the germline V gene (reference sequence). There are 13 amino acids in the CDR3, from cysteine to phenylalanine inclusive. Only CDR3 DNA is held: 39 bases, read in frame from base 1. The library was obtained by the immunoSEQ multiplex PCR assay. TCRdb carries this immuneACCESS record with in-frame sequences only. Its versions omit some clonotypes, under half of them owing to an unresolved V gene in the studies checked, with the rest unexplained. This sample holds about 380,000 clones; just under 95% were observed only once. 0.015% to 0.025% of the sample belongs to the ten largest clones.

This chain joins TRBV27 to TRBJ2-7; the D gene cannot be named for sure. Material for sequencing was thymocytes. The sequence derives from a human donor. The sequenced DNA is TGTGCCAGCAGAACCCGCTACAGCTCCGAGCAGTACTTC. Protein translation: CASRTRYSSEQYF.